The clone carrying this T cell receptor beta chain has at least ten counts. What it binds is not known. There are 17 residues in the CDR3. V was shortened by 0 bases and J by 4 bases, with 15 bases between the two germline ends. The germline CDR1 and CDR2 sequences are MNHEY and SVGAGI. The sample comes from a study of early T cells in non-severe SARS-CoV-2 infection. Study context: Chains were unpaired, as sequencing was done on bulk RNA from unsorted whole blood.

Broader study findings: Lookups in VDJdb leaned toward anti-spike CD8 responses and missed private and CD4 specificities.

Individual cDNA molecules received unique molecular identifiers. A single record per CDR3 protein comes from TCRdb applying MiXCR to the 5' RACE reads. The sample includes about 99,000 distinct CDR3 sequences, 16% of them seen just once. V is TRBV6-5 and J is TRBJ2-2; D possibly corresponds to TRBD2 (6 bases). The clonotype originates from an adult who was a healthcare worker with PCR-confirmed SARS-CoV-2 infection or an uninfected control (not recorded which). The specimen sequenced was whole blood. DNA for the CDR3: TGTGCCAGCAGTTACTCGACTCGCGGGGTGCGCACCGGGGAGCTGTTTTTT. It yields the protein CASSYSTRGVRTGELFF.